The clone carrying this TCR beta chain was seen just once. The antigen is undetermined. Original processing methods: Junction-only immunoSEQ data arrived without quality scores, meaning filtering differed. The data were produced by immunoSEQ multiplex PCR, yet TCRdb's version contains in-frame clones alone and is incomplete. V and J calls and clone size are as listed in that table; D and trimming were resolved from the DNA. The table lists some 2 million clones, about 95% of them singletons. Naive-designated CD8 cells lacked CD45RO, were positively enriched for CCR7, and omitted terminally differentiated effector memory CD45RA+ cells. Caucasian adults living in Nashville, Tennessee, provided all samples. This sample is part of a study of shared clonotypes between healthy human individuals. Study-level information: The composition of the donors was two women and a few men aged 18 to 49.

Points from the study as a whole: The generation probabilities recorded for non-shared clonotypes fell below those of clonotypes shared by all four donors.

The clonotype was recovered from a man younger than 35 in good health. The sequencing input was naive CD8+ T cells sorted from blood.

Written as DNA, the CDR3 is TGTGCCAGTAGTTGGGGGAATGAGCAGTTCTTC. This codes for CASSWGNEQFF. This chain joins TRBV19 and TRBJ2-1; D might be TRBD1 or TRBD2, each matching 5 bases. This CDR3 contains 11 residues. Germline-derived CDR1 and CDR2 are LNHDA and SQIVND (reference sequence). The V and J ends lost 5 bases and 7 bases respectively, with 6 bases between them.